A single sample gave rise to the 17 T cell receptor beta chains below, sequenced in a study of CD8+ T cells in alopecia areata listed by TCRdb under 2018. The receptor library was made with the immunoSEQ multiplex PCR assay. For TCR sequencing, RNA was extracted from every sample and reverse transcribed into cDNA to serve as template. TCRdb provides this immuneACCESS table in a form limited to in-frame rearrangements. Some clones are lacking; in checked studies, under half of them reflect an unresolved V gene, and why the rest are absent is not known. A total of about 210,000 clones appear in this sample, 64% of them only once. The ten top clones hold 4% to 5% of the sample. Taken with the paper, the label for time point translates to: more than three weeks on oral tofacitinib. Read against the paper, the sample's treatment or condition label means: oral pan-JAK inhibitor, 5-10 mg twice daily. The material sequenced was CD4+ T cells sorted from blood, taken at week 4, from a patient treated with tofacitinib. The receptor source for this set is a human donor with alopecia areata.

This chain joins TRBV29-1 and TRBJ1-2; a weak D match, TRBD1 (5 bases). The CDR3 runs 12 residues. V dropped 5 bases and J dropped 4 bases, with 11 bases sitting between them. From germline, CDR1 is SQVTM and CDR2 ANQGSEA. The CDR3, as DNA: TGCAGCGTTACTGACAGTGCCTATGGCTACACCTTC. Residues: CSVTDSAYGYTF.

The V gene is TRBV5-1, the J gene TRBJ1-6, with D possibly matching TRBD1 (6 bases). The CDR3 spans 14 residues. Trimming pared 4 bases from V and 6 bases from J, leaving 11 bases between. Germline assignment: CDR1 SGHRS and CDR2 YFSETQ. The CDR3 loop is CASSIGQPNSPLHF. The CDR3 DNA reads as TGCGCCAGCAGCATCGGACAGCCTAATTCACCCCTCCACTTT.

With respect to this clone: An end of the junction differs from the germline gene, which may be a read error. This rearrangement joins TRBV7-9 to TRBJ2-2; D not resolved. Looked up from germline, CDR1 is SEHNR and CDR2 is FQNEAQ (reference sequence). This CDR3 spans 14 amino acids. The CDR3 loop reads CASSLRPDTRELFF. The CDR3 nucleotides are TGTGCCAGCAGCTTACGGCCTGACACCCGGGAGCTGTTTTTT.

This clone was counted once. The J gene is TRBJ1-2, the V gene TRBV11-2; D gene uncertain. Per the germline V gene, CDR1 is SGHAT and CDR2 is FQNNGV. The CDR3 has 14 amino acids. V was cut by 2 bases and J by 3 bases, with 10 bases left in between. The CDR3 DNA sequence: TGTGCCAGCAGCTTAAGTCGGGCGGACTATGGCTACACCTTC. This encodes CASSLSRADYGYTF.

The V gene is TRBV7-8, the J gene TRBJ2-1; D may match TRBD1 or TRBD2 (5 bases each). Germline CDR1 and CDR2: SGHVS and FQNEAQ. Trimming left V 6 bases short and J 6 bases short, with 21 bases between. The CDR3 extends over 16 amino acids. This chain's CDR3 is CASRRYGGIASNEQFF. In nucleotides, the CDR3 is TGTGCCAGCAGGCGATATGGGGGAATAGCGAGCAATGAGCAGTTCTTC.

A word on this clone: At one end, the junction sequence differs from germline, possibly due to a read error. This rearrangement joins TRBV2 to TRBJ2-5, with D possibly TRBD2 on 7 matching bases. The CDR3 totals 15 residues. Germline loops: CDR1 SNHLY, CDR2 FYNNEI. CDR3 region: CASSEERGAGETQYF. CDR3 nucleotide sequence: TGTGCCAGCAGCGAAGAACGGGGGGCAGGAGAGACCCAGTACTTC. Combining the CDR3 with reference TRBV2 and TRBJ2-5 gives the whole variable domain EPEVTQTPSHQVTQMGQEVILRCVPISNHLYFYWYRQILGQKVEFLVSFYNNEISEKSEIFDDQFSVERPDGSNFTLKIRSTKLEDSAMYFCASSEERGAGETQYFGPGTRLLVL.

The chain carries TRBV4-1 and TRBJ1-2; D gene uncertain. The CDR3 covers 15 residues. CDR1 is MGHRA and CDR2 is YSYEKL in the germline V gene. Trimming stripped 1 base from V and 0 bases from J, with 9 bases between. The CDR3 loop is CASSQAGLANYGYTF. The CDR3 nucleotides read TGCGCCAGCAGCCAAGCTGGGTTAGCTAACTATGGCTACACCTTC.

The gene calls are TRBV25-1 and TRBJ2-1, with 7 bases matching TRBD1. The CDR3 runs to 13 residues. Germline trimming cut 6 bases from V and 5 bases from J; bases unmatched to any gene: 4. Germline V gives CDR1 MGHDK, CDR2 SYGVNS. CDR3 in DNA: TGTGCCAGCAGAGAGACAGGGCACAATGAGCAGTTCTTC. Translating it yields CASRETGHNEQFF.

DNA for the CDR3: TGCAGCGTTAGACAGGGAGGCGGGCACGAGCAGTACTTC. Amino acid sequence: CSVRQGGGHEQYF. This chain uses TRBV29-1 with TRBJ2-7; D perhaps matches TRBD1 (7 bases). CDR3 length: 13 residues. V gave up 5 bases and J gave up 5 bases, with 16 bases separating them. The germline gives CDR1 SQVTM, CDR2 ANQGSEA.

The chain couples TRBV11-2 to TRBJ2-6, with D perhaps TRBD1 or TRBD2 (5 bases each). Per the germline V gene, CDR1 is SGHAT and CDR2 is FQNNGV. V was shortened by 4 bases and J by 4 bases, with 17 bases between the two germline ends. The CDR3 extends over 17 amino acids. The CDR3 region is CASSSGRGVLGANVLTF. The CDR3, as DNA: TGTGCCAGCAGCTCTGGTAGAGGGGTCTTGGGGGCCAACGTCCTGACTTTC.

CDR3 DNA sequence: TGCGCCAGCAGCCAAGGGCTAGCGGGGGGGGAAACGCAGTATTTT. It specifies CASSQGLAGGETQYF. The genes are TRBV4-3 and TRBJ2-3; 12 nucleotides align to TRBD2. The CDR3 is 15 residues long. V was pared by 1 base and J by 9 bases, with 5 bases of the junction left unmatched. Germline V gene data show CDR1 as LGHNA and CDR2 as YSLEER.

The V gene is TRBV7-2, the J gene TRBJ1-1, with a weak D call TRBD1 (5 bases). Germline V gene sequence: CDR1 SGHTA, CDR2 FQGNSA. CDR3 length: 15 amino acids. Trimming took 1 base from V and 4 from J, leaving 13 bases between them. The CDR3 DNA is TGTGCCAGCAGCTTAGAGTTCGGGGCAACCACTGAAGCTTTCTTT. The encoded protein is CASSLEFGATTEAFF.

The rearrangement uses TRBV19 and TRBJ1-1, with 10 bases that match TRBD1. The ends lost 4 bases at V and 5 bases at J; junction bases unmatched: 7. This CDR3 has 15 residues. CDR1 is LNHDA and CDR2 is SQIVND in the germline V gene (reference sequence). CDR3 nucleotide sequence: TGTGCCAGTAGTACCGGGACAGGGGCAGTAACTGAAGCTTTCTTT. Translating gives CASSTGTGAVTEAFF.

This clone was detected only a few times. The J gene is TRBJ2-7, the V gene TRBV30, with 7 bases aligning to TRBD1. Germline CDR1 is GTSNPN and CDR2 is SVGIG (reference sequence). This CDR3 is 12 amino acids long. The V gene end was trimmed by 4 bases and the J gene end by 11 bases; junction bases not matched to a gene: 11. CDR3 amino acids: CAWTLDRVDKYF. The CDR3 DNA sequence: TGTGCCTGGACCCTAGACAGGGTAGACAAGTACTTC.

J is TRBJ2-3 and V is TRBV5-1; D unclear. The length of the CDR3 is 15 residues. V lost 0 bases and J lost 3, with 11 bases in between. Germline V CDR1 and CDR2: SGHRS, YFSETQ. The CDR3 region has the DNA TGCGCCAGCAGCTTGGGGGCGTGGGGAACAGATACGCAGTATTTT. It translates to CASSLGAWGTDTQYF.

The chain has TRBV9 and TRBJ1-4; weak D call: TRBD1 (5 bases). The V gene's germline CDR1 is SGDLS and CDR2 YYNGEE. This CDR3 region has 13 residues. The V end lost 0 bases, the J end lost 5 bases, and 5 bases lay between the germline ends. CDR3 sequence reads: CASSVEGNEKLFF. In nucleotides, the CDR3 is TGTGCCAGCAGCGTAGAGGGGAATGAAAAACTGTTTTTT.

V is TRBV2 and J is TRBJ1-6, with TRBD1 identical over 7 bases. V dropped 7 bases and J dropped 10; count of bases not matched to a gene: 4. The CDR3 totals 12 residues. The germline CDR1 and CDR2 sequences are SNHLY and FYNNEI. The chain's CDR3 is CASNTGESPLHF. CDR3 in DNA: TGTGCCAGCAACACAGGGGAGTCACCCCTCCACTTT. Together with reference TRBV2 and TRBJ1-6, the CDR3 gives the full variable domain: EPEVTQTPSHQVTQMGQEVILRCVPISNHLYFYWYRQILGQKVEFLVSFYNNEISEKSEIFDDQFSVERPDGSNFTLKIRSTKLEDSAMYFCASNTGESPLHFGNGTRLTVT.